The 23 T cell receptor beta chains presented below share a single source sample, sequenced in a study of T cell repertoires in cytomegalovirus infection. TCRdb recomputed calls from the reads with MiXCR, one row per CDR3 protein. Of roughly 720,000 distinct CDR3 sequences detected, 35% to 45% appear once; the ten largest clones hold about 2.8%. Input material: PBMCs. The source is a human donor in good health (CMV status not recorded). Some clones in this sample may be carry-over from other donors' samples.

CDR3 loop: CASRLQGDQPQHF. CDR3 nucleotides: TGTGCCAGCAGATTGCAGGGAGATCAGCCCCAGCATTTT. The gene calls are TRBV12-3 or TRBV12-4 and TRBJ1-5, with D perhaps TRBD1 (5 bases). V was shortened by 6 bases and J by 5 bases, with 11 bases between the two germline ends. The CDR3 loop spans 13 amino acids.

The rearrangement links TRBV6-2 or TRBV6-3 to TRBJ2-4; D not certain. Per the germline V gene, CDR1 is MNHEY and CDR2 is SVGEGT. V was trimmed by 0 bases and J by 7 bases, leaving 7 bases between them. CDR3 length equals 13 residues. CDR3 nucleotides: TGTGCCAGCAGTTACTCGGCAGGTAACATTCAGTACTTC. Protein sequence: CASSYSAGNIQYF.

The V call is TRBV2, the J call TRBJ1-6; 9 nucleotides line up with TRBD1. CDR1 is SNHLY, CDR2 FYNNEI, per germline. V was clipped by 5 bases and J by 10 bases; unmatched bases: 6. This CDR3 comprises 14 residues. The CDR3 nucleotides read TGTGCCAGCAGTAACAGGGGGCGCAGATCACCCCTCCACTTT. Translating it yields CASSNRGRRSPLHF.

This chain connects TRBV20-1 to TRBJ2-7; TRBD1 aligns across 10 bases. The CDR3 sequence is 15 residues long. Germline CDR1 and CDR2: DFQATT and SNEGSKA (reference sequence). The junction had 6 bases not matched to a gene; V was cut back by 2 bases and J by 2 bases. The CDR3: CSARIPGTGAYEQYF. DNA for the CDR3: TGCAGTGCTAGAATACCCGGGACAGGGGCCTACGAGCAGTACTTC.

The table lists this clonotype with a few counts. The V and J genes are TRBV6-8 and TRBJ2-1, with TRBD1 matching 9 bases. The V segment lost 6 bases and the J segment 3 bases; nucleotides outside the gene matches: 6. From germline, CDR1 is MNHGY and CDR2 SAAAGT. This CDR3 contains 15 residues. CDR3 sequence: CASRDTGGSYNEQFF. The CDR3 DNA reads as TGTGCCAGCAGAGACACAGGGGGCAGCTACAATGAGCAGTTCTTC.

V and J are TRBV6-4 and TRBJ1-1; maybe TRBD1 (6 bases). Looked up from germline, CDR1 is MRHNA and CDR2 is SNTAGT. V dropped 6 bases and J dropped 1 base, with 12 bases sitting between them. The CDR3 spans 14 residues. The DNA of the CDR3 is TGTGCCAGCAGGACCAAGGACAGGAACACTGAAGCTTTCTTT. This gives the protein CASRTKDRNTEAFF.

This clonotype has only a few counts. V gene TRBV13 combines with J gene TRBJ2-4, with TRBD1 matching over 7 bases. Germline lookup yields CDR1 PRHDT and CDR2 FYEKMQ (reference sequence). J was trimmed by 0 bases and V by 3 bases; bases with no gene match: 5. The CDR3 covers 16 residues. CDR3 nucleotides: TGTGCCAGCAGCTTGGGGACAGAGATAGCCAAAAACATTCAGTACTTC. Translated: CASSLGTEIAKNIQYF.

V is TRBV5-3 and J is TRBJ1-2; no definite D call. TRBV5-3 qualifies as an ORF whose function is uncertain. The CDR3 has 13 residues. The germline V and J ends were trimmed by 8 bases and 5 bases, with 16 bases remaining between them. CDR3 protein: CASSPRATYGYTF. CDR3 nucleotide sequence: TGTGCCAGCAGCCCCCGCGCGACATATGGCTACACCTTC.

The sample holds a few counts of this clonotype. The gene calls are TRBV10-3 and TRBJ2-3, with D possibly called TRBD1 or TRBD2 (5 bases each). This CDR3 spans 18 amino acids. Germline V gene data show CDR1 as ENHRY and CDR2 as SYGVKD. The V and J ends lost 3 bases and 0 bases respectively, with 19 bases between them. The DNA of the CDR3 is TGTGCCATCAGTGACCCTCGGGGCGGAACTACTAGCACAGATACGCAGTATTTT. It specifies CAISDPRGGTTSTDTQYF.

The chain has TRBV10-3 and TRBJ2-1, with D maybe TRBD1 (5 bases). The CDR3 extends over 12 amino acids. Germline loops: CDR1 ENHRY, CDR2 SYGVKD. V gave up 10 bases and J gave up 2 bases, with 9 bases separating them. The CDR3 DNA is TGTGCCAGTTCGACAGCCTACAATGAGCAGTTCTTC. Translating it yields CASSTAYNEQFF.

This clonotype was recorded at least ten times. The chain carries TRBV12-3 or TRBV12-4 and TRBJ1-4, with D hard to call. The length of the CDR3 is 13 residues. Trimming shortened V by 8 bases and J by 6 bases, and 13 bases separated the two germline ends. CDR3 nucleotide sequence: TGTGCCAGCCGTTCCCAAATGGATGAAAAACTGTTTTTT. Translating gives CASRSQMDEKLFF.

This clonotype came up a few times. The CDR3 nucleotides are TGTGCCAGCAGACCAGACAGGGAGAGTACCTATGGCTACACCTTC. It translates to CASRPDRESTYGYTF. J is TRBJ1-2 and V is TRBV12-3 or TRBV12-4, with TRBD1 identical over 7 bases. This CDR3 region has 15 residues. The trim removed 6 bases at V and 4 bases at J, leaving 11 bases unmatched.

This clonotype appeared a few times. This chain links TRBV28 with TRBJ2-2, with D perhaps matching TRBD1 (5 bases). The CDR3 contains 14 residues. Between the trimmed V and J ends, which lost 8 bases and 7 bases, there was a span of 17 bases. Germline lookup yields CDR1 MDHEN and CDR2 SYDVKM. This CDR3 reads CASRTPAVGGELFF. The DNA for the CDR3 is TGTGCCAGCCGGACACCCGCCGTGGGCGGGGAGCTGTTTTTT.

The chain recombines TRBV27 with TRBJ2-7, with D perhaps TRBD1 (7 bases). The V end lost 10 bases, the J end lost 2 bases, and 21 bases lay between the germline ends. From germline, CDR1 is MNHEY and CDR2 SMNVEV (reference sequence). CDR3 length equals 15 residues. As DNA, the CDR3 is TGTGCCACCTCAGGGGGGCCAGAGGTGGCCTACGAGCAGTACTTC. This codes for CATSGGPEVAYEQYF.

This clonotype was observed a single time. One junction end disagrees with the germline gene, perhaps due to a read error. The chain recombines TRBV14 with TRBJ2-7; D uncertain. The CDR3 covers 12 residues. The germline V gene encodes CDR1 SGHDN and CDR2 FVKESK. For the CDR3, the DNA is TGTGCCAGCAGTCAAGCTACCTACGAGCAGTACTTC. Translation: CASSQATYEQYF.

On this clonotype: This may come from a read error, since a much larger clone is one base off. The CDR3 carries no conserved terminal phenylalanine or tryptophan, so it likely arises from a read error. The rearrangement links TRBV7-4 to TRBJ2-5; 7 bases fit TRBD1. The junction had 8 bases not matched to a gene; V was cut back by 3 bases and J by 4 bases. This CDR3 contains 15 residues. Germline V CDR1 and CDR2: SGHVT, SQSDAQ. The CDR3 here is CASSFRQGMGETQYL. The CDR3 DNA follows: TGTGCCAGCAGCTTCCGACAGGGAATGGGAGAGACCCAGTACTTA.

The J gene is TRBJ2-1, the V gene TRBV20-1; 11 nucleotides align to TRBD2. Trimming took 4 bases from V and 7 from J; bases not matched to a gene: 9. Germline V gene lookup returns CDR1 DFQATT and CDR2 SNEGSKA (reference sequence). This CDR3 is 15 amino acids long. CDR3 in DNA: TGCAGTGCTACCACACTAGCGGGAGATGGGAATGAGCAGTTCTTC. Protein: CSATTLAGDGNEQFF.

This clonotype showed up just a few times. The chain is built from TRBV9 and TRBJ2-3, with 10 bases that match TRBD2. V gave up 3 bases and J gave up 0 bases; unmatched junction bases: 7. Germline V gives CDR1 SGDLS, CDR2 YYNGEE. The CDR3 is 17 residues long. CDR3 sequence: CASSDPLAGDSTDTQYF. The CDR3 region has the DNA TGTGCCAGCAGCGATCCCCTAGCGGGGGACAGCACAGATACGCAGTATTTT.

For this clonotype: A read error may produce the germline difference seen at one junction end. The chain recombines TRBV7-2 with TRBJ2-5; D gene ambiguous. Per germline, CDR1 SGHTA and CDR2 FQGNSA. The CDR3 covers 13 residues. The CDR3 nucleotides are TGTGCCAGCAGCTTAGCGCCGGTGGAGACCCCGTACTTC. As protein: CASSLAPVETPYF.

V is TRBV7-2 and J is TRBJ2-5; D possibly corresponds to TRBD2 (5 bases). CDR1 SGHTA and CDR2 FQGNSA come from the germline V gene. With 4 bases removed from V and 4 bases from J, the gap between germline ends came to 25 bases. This CDR3 comprises 18 residues. The CDR3 sequence: CASSSPAPPTEAIETQYF. In DNA form, the CDR3 reads TGTGCCAGCAGCTCACCAGCACCCCCGACGGAGGCAATAGAGACCCAGTACTTC.

This chain joins TRBV27 and TRBJ1-4; no clear D. Per germline, CDR1 MNHEY and CDR2 SMNVEV (reference sequence). The V and J ends lost 7 bases and 8 bases respectively, with 17 bases between them. The CDR3 contains 14 residues. The CDR3 nucleotides read TGTGCCAGCACCCCGACTAGCACAATGGAAAAACTGTTTTTT. Encoded protein: CASTPTSTMEKLFF.

The chain carries TRBV7-3 and TRBJ2-2; 10 bases match TRBD2. Germline V gene sequence: CDR1 SGHTA, CDR2 FQGTGA. The CDR3 spans 20 residues. J gave up 2 bases and V 2 bases, and 14 bases lay outside the gene matches. The DNA for the CDR3 is TGTGCCAGCAGCTTACGTCCGGGTAACTGGACTAGCGGTAACACCGGGGAGCTGTTTTTT. Translated, it gives CASSLRPGNWTSGNTGELFF.

V and J are TRBV20-1 and TRBJ2-4; possibly TRBD1 for D (6 bases). The CDR3 extends over 14 amino acids. V gave up 6 bases and J gave up 4 bases, with 16 bases separating them. CDR1 DFQATT and CDR2 SNEGSKA come from the germline V gene (reference sequence). This CDR3 is CSATNPGQKNIQYF. Here the CDR3 DNA reads TGCAGTGCCACGAACCCTGGACAGAAAAACATTCAGTACTTC.